This T cell receptor (beta chain) derives from a study of control samples from healthy donors and cancer patients. Germline lookup yields CDR1 LNHDA and CDR2 SQIVND (reference sequence). This CDR3 contains 17 residues. Sequenced by immunoSEQ multiplex PCR; TCRdb stores in-frame clones only, minus some. The sample records roughly 100,000 clones, just over 90% being singletons. This clone was observed once. A junction boundary mismatches the germline segment, possibly from a read error. The chain employs TRBV19 and TRBJ2-1; TRBD2 aligns across 13 bases. This clonotype was obtained from a woman under 30 in good health. The material sequenced was blood. The CDR3 coding sequence is TGTGCCAGTAGCATAGAACTAGCGGGAGGGGGTATCAATGAGCAGTTCTTC. This codes for CASSIELAGGGINEQFF.